This T cell receptor beta chain was recovered during a study of OX40 agonist ivuxolimab in advanced cancers. In this sample, this clone turned up a few times. What it recognizes is unknown. Study conclusions and caveats: Expanded clones tended on average to be more numerous among CD8+ T cells than CD4+.

Sequencing was performed with immunoSEQ multiplex PCR; in TCRdb, only in-frame clones are kept and a portion is missing. Of roughly 50,000 clones listed, approximately 90% were seen once; the top ten hold over 5%. Anyone with autoimmune disease history or systemic immunosuppression was excluded. CDR1 is SEHNR and CDR2 is FQNEAQ in the germline V gene (reference sequence). Trimming removed 1 base from V and 0 bases from J, with 7 bases in between. The CDR3 extends over 15 amino acids. The material sequenced was CD4+ or CD8+ T cells sorted from blood, taken in a trial of the OX40 agonist ivuxolimab. This chain uses TRBV7-9 with TRBJ2-1; D call uncertain. The sequence came from an adult with an advanced solid tumor such as melanoma, head and neck, liver or kidney cancer. CDR3 residues: CASSLDFSSYNEQFF. The CDR3 coding sequence is TGTGCCAGCAGCTTAGACTTCAGCTCCTACAATGAGCAGTTCTTC.